This TCR beta chain was identified during a study of blood T cells in healthy people across ages. Study-wide results and limits: Donor CMV infection status was unknown, possibly confounding age-related changes in expanded clonotypes. Among long-lived donors, naive CD4+ cells were more numerous and diversity higher than in aged donors. Leaving the PBMCs unsorted stopped any conclusive comparison of naive versus antigen-experienced cells.

Collection of roughly 10 milliliters of peripheral blood was performed for each donor. This clonotype was detected only a few times. Its antigen is unknown. The V and J ends lost 3 bases and 1 base respectively, with 12 bases between them. Germline V CDR1 and CDR2: MGHRA, YSYEKL. The CDR3 sequence is 15 residues long. A second 7 to 11 cycle PCR used barcoded and J-beta primers. TCRdb redid the calling of the 5' RACE reads with MiXCR, one entry per CDR3 protein. The sample records some 1.5 million distinct CDR3 sequences, under 30% being singletons. The receptor comes from a woman aged 30 to 39 in good health. The chain employs TRBV4-1 and TRBJ1-1; D not resolved. Material for sequencing was blood. For the CDR3, the DNA is TGCGCCAGCAGCCAGTCGGTACGGCGGAACACTGAAGCTTTCTTT. Protein: CASSQSVRRNTEAFF.